A single sample is the source of the 20 T cell receptor beta chains below, sequenced in a study of Ad26.COV2.S vaccination and SARS-CoV-2 variants. Measured with immunoSEQ multiplex PCR; TCRdb has only the in-frame clones, and not every one. The table has about 680,000 clones, around 92% seen once; the top ten hold approximately 1.5%. Described treatment: around 19 received Ad26.COV2.S at low or high dose, single or two shots; 5 received placebo; per-sample allocation not given. Collection of samples fell on day 63 after the first vaccine or placebo injection. The sample consisted of peripheral blood, taken in a trial of Ad26.COV2.S vaccine versus placebo. Receptors originate from a person between 18 and 65 years old who received the Ad26.COV2.S COVID-19 vaccine or a placebo.

This clone was detected only once. The chain uses TRBV7-9 and TRBJ2-1, with 9 bases lining up with TRBD2. The CDR3 consists of 12 residues. The junction had 3 bases not matched to a gene; V was cut back by 5 bases and J by 10 bases. Germline assignment: CDR1 SEHNR and CDR2 FQNEAQ (reference sequence). CDR3 sequence: CASSNGLAEQFF. The CDR3 DNA reads as TGTGCCAGCAGCAACGGACTAGCGGAGCAGTTCTTC.

The chain employs TRBV20-1 and TRBJ1-1; the D is unclear. CDR3 size: 10 residues. The germline CDR1 and CDR2 sequences are DFQATT and SNEGSKA (reference sequence). Trimming removed 6 bases at V and 3 bases at J, with 5 bases between. In DNA, the CDR3 is TGCAGTGCCCCCGACACTGAAGCTTTCTTT. It codes for CSAPDTEAFF.

CDR3 coding DNA: TGTGCCAGCAGCCTTGAAGGGGGCGGAGGTGAAAAACTGTTTTTT. This gives the protein CASSLEGGGGEKLFF. This chain uses TRBV9 with TRBJ1-4; TRBD1 matches 7 bases. Germline V gene lookup returns CDR1 SGDLS and CDR2 YYNGEE. V lost 4 bases and J lost 7; bases outside the gene matches: 10. The CDR3 contains 15 residues.

This chain uses TRBV7-2 with TRBJ2-1, with D tentatively TRBD2 (5 bases). V was cut by 6 bases and J by 7 bases, with 13 bases left in between. The germline V gene has CDR1 SGHTA and CDR2 FQGNSA. The CDR3 sequence is 13 residues long. CDR3 amino acids: CASRGPTGNEQFF. The CDR3 DNA sequence: TGTGCCAGCAGGGGCCCGACGGGGAATGAGCAGTTCTTC. Together with reference TRBV7-2 and TRBJ2-1, the CDR3 gives the full variable domain: GAGVSQSPSNKVTEKGKDVELRCDPISGHTALYWYRQSLGQGLEFLIYFQGNSAPDKSGLPSDRFSAERTGGSVSTLTIQRTQQEDSAVYLCASRGPTGNEQFFGPGTRLTVL.

The V call is TRBV6-4, the J call TRBJ1-5; TRBD1 is a possible D gene (6 bases). Looked up from germline, CDR1 is MRHNA and CDR2 is SNTAGT. This CDR3 has 15 residues. Trimming pared 2 bases from V and 9 bases from J, leaving 17 bases between. This CDR3 reads CASSDILTGPGPQHF. In nucleotides, the CDR3 is TGTGCCAGCAGTGACATCCTGACAGGCCCCGGGCCCCAGCATTTT.

The chain links TRBV2 to TRBJ2-1, with D unclear. The germline CDR1 and CDR2 sequences are SNHLY and FYNNEI. V dropped 2 bases and J dropped 4 bases, with 12 bases sitting between them. The CDR3 extends over 15 amino acids. This chain's CDR3 is CASSEQGMGYNEQFF. In nucleotides, the CDR3 is TGTGCCAGCAGTGAACAAGGGATGGGGTACAATGAGCAGTTCTTC.

CDR3 protein: CASSQDYRDVSNQPQHF. In DNA, the CDR3 is TGTGCCAGCAGCCAAGATTACCGGGACGTAAGCAATCAGCCCCAGCATTTT. The rearrangement uses TRBV4-2 and TRBJ1-5; a possible D gene is TRBD1 (5 bases). The ends were cut back, 0 bases at V and 1 base at J, with 13 bases in the middle. This CDR3 region has 17 residues. The germline V gene encodes CDR1 LGHNA and CDR2 YNFKEQ.

V and J are TRBV6-5 and TRBJ1-5; unclear D gene. Trimming took off 8 bases at V and 0 bases at J, with 11 bases between the two ends. Germline-derived CDR1 and CDR2 are MNHEY and SVGAGI. The CDR3 loop spans 14 amino acids. The CDR3 here is CASDRAVSNQPQHF. The CDR3 nucleotides are TGTGCCAGCGACCGGGCTGTTAGCAATCAGCCCCAGCATTTT.

A few counts support this clone. The chain links TRBV6-5 to TRBJ1-3, with 8 bases that match TRBD1. Germline V gene lookup returns CDR1 MNHEY and CDR2 SVGAGI. The CDR3 is 15 residues long. The trim removed 5 bases at V and 1 base at J, leaving 4 bases unmatched. The chain's CDR3 is CASSRTGKSGNTIYF. DNA for the CDR3: TGTGCCAGCAGTAGGACAGGGAAATCTGGAAACACCATATATTTT.

This chain links TRBV7-9 with TRBJ2-3; 11 bases align to TRBD2. CDR1 is SEHNR, CDR2 FQNEAQ, per germline (reference sequence). The CDR3 length is 16 residues. The junction had 8 bases not matched to a gene; V was cut back by 5 bases and J by 4 bases. CDR3 loop: CASSPLAGEVADTQYF. The CDR3 nucleotides read TGTGCCAGCAGCCCACTAGCGGGAGAGGTTGCAGATACGCAGTATTTT.

This clone turned up a few times. This chain connects TRBV27 to TRBJ2-3; D gene uncertain. V dropped 8 bases and J dropped 2 bases, with 11 bases sitting between them. The CDR3 is 13 amino acids. Germline CDR1 and CDR2: MNHEY and SMNVEV (reference sequence). The CDR3 here is CASSVVPTDTQYF. CDR3 nucleotides: TGTGCCAGCTCCGTTGTACCCACAGATACGCAGTATTTT.

CDR3 DNA sequence: TGTGCCAGCAGTAGAGCGGGGGGGACAGGCAATGAGCAGTTCTTC. Translation gives CASSRAGGTGNEQFF. The chain couples TRBV27 to TRBJ2-1; 10 nucleotides agree with TRBD2. The CDR3 sequence is 15 residues long. In germline, CDR1 is MNHEY, CDR2 SMNVEV (reference sequence). After removal of 5 bases from V and 6 bases from J, the junction contained 7 bases not matched to a gene.

This chain joins TRBV9 and TRBJ2-7; no clear D. The germline gives CDR1 SGDLS, CDR2 YYNGEE. Trimming removed 0 bases at V and 3 bases at J, with 13 bases between. The CDR3 totals 15 residues. CDR3 loop: CASSVEGNSDYEQYF. In DNA form, the CDR3 reads TGTGCCAGCAGCGTAGAGGGTAATAGTGACTACGAGCAGTACTTC.

V and J are TRBV6-2 or TRBV6-3 and TRBJ1-1; the match to TRBD1 covers 11 bases. Trimming removed 2 bases from V and 6 bases from J; junction bases left unmatched: 8. Germline loops: CDR1 MNHEY, CDR2 SVGEGT. The CDR3 consists of 16 residues. Written as DNA, the CDR3 is TGTGCCAGCAGTTACACACCCGGACAGGGGGCCTCTGAAGCTTTCTTT. This codes for CASSYTPGQGASEAFF.

The rearrangement joins TRBV7-9 to TRBJ2-5, with TRBD2 matching over 12 bases. This CDR3 has 16 amino acids. The trim removed 1 base at V and 4 bases at J, leaving 4 bases unmatched. Per germline, CDR1 SEHNR and CDR2 FQNEAQ (reference sequence). As DNA, the CDR3 is TGTGCCAGCAGCTTAGGCTCGGGACTAGCGGGAGAGACCCAGTACTTC. It translates to CASSLGSGLAGETQYF.

This clone appeared a few times. V gene TRBV29-1 combines with J gene TRBJ2-2, with D uncertain. Germline lookup yields CDR1 SQVTM and CDR2 ANQGSEA. The CDR3 extends over 11 amino acids. The V and J ends lost 8 bases and 7 bases respectively, with 11 bases between them. The CDR3 region is CSHYSNGELFF. CDR3 bases: TGCAGCCACTACAGTAACGGGGAGCTGTTTTTT.

The gene calls are TRBV5-1 and TRBJ1-1, with 8 bases matching TRBD1. J lost 3 bases, V lost 3 bases, and 10 bases had no gene match. The CDR3 sequence is 16 residues long. The V gene's germline CDR1 is SGHRS and CDR2 YFSETQ. The CDR3 DNA reads TGCGCCAGCAGCTACTTCCTGACAGGGGCCCACACTGAAGCTTTCTTT. Translation: CASSYFLTGAHTEAFF.

This clone has just a few counts. This chain uses TRBV10-1 with TRBJ2-3; TRBD2 aligns across 12 bases. The CDR3 extends over 13 amino acids. From germline, CDR1 is WNHNN and CDR2 SYGVQD (reference sequence). Trimming took 5 bases from V and 9 from J; bases not matched to a gene: 3. The CDR3 loop reads CASSRLAGATQYF. CDR3 DNA sequence: TGCGCCAGCAGTAGACTAGCGGGAGCCACGCAGTATTTT.

The V call is TRBV5-8, the J call TRBJ1-6; unclear D gene. Germline lookup yields CDR1 SGHTS and CDR2 YDEGEE. Trimming took 5 bases from V and 10 from J, leaving 19 bases between them. The CDR3 sequence is 15 residues long. CDR3 sequence (DNA): TGTGCCAGCAGTCGGGTTCTAGGCGGTATATCACCCCTCCACTTT. Amino acid sequence: CASSRVLGGISPLHF. The full variable domain, rest sourced from reference TRBV5-8 and TRBJ1-6, is EAGVTQSPTHLIKTRGQQATLRCSPISGHTSVYWYQQALGLGLQFLLWYDEGEERNRGNFPPRFSGRQFPNYSSELNVNALELEDSALYLCASSRVLGGISPLHFGNGTRLTVT.

The chain carries TRBV27 and TRBJ1-6; TRBD1 is a possible D gene (5 bases). This CDR3 is 14 amino acids long. Per the germline V gene, CDR1 is MNHEY and CDR2 is SMNVEV (reference sequence). Trimming removed 5 bases at V and 10 bases at J, with 15 bases between. CDR3 region: CASSPRRDQSPLHF. The CDR3 DNA reads TGTGCCAGCAGTCCCCGGAGGGACCAATCACCCCTCCACTTT.